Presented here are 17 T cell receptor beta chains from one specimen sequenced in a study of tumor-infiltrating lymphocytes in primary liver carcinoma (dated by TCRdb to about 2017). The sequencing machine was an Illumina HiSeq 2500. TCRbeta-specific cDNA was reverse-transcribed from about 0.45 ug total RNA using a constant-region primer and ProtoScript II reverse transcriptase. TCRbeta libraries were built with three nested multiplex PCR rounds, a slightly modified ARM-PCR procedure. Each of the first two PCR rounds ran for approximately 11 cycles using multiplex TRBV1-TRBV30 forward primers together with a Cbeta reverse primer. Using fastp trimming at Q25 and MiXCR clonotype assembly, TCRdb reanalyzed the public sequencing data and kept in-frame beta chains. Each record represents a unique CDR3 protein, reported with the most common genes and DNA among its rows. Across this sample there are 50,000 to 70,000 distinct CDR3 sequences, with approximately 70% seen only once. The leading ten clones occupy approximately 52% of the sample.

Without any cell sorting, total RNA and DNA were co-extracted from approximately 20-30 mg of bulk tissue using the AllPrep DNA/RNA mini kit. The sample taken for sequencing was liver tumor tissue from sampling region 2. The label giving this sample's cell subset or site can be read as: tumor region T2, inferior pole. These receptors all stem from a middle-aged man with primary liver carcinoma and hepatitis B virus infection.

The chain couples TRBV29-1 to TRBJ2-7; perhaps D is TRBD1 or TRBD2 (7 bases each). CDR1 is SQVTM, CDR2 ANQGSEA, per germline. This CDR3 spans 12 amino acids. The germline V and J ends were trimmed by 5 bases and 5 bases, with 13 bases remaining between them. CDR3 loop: CSVRQGGDEQYF. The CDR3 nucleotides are TGCAGCGTTCGACAGGGAGGGGACGAGCAGTACTTC.

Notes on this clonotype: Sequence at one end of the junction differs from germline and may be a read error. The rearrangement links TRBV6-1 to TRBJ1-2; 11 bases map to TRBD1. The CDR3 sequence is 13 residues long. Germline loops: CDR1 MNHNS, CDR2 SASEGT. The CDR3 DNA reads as TGTGCAAGCAGAGAGGACAGGGGGCAGGACTACACCTTC. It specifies CASREDRGQDYTF.

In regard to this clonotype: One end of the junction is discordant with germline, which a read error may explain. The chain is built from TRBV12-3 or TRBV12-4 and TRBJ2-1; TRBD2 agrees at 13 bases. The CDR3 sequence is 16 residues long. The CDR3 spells CASSYGLAGAEDEQLF. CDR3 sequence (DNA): TGTGCCAGCAGTTATGGACTAGCGGGAGCGGAGGACGAGCAGCTCTTC.

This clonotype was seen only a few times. The CDR3 spells CASSYRGHGYTF. The CDR3 DNA sequence: TGTGCCAGCAGTTACAGGGGGCATGGCTACACCTTC. This chain links TRBV6-5 with TRBJ1-2; TRBD1 aligns across 7 bases. V lost 2 bases and J lost 6; bases outside the gene matches: 0. The CDR3 sequence is 12 residues long. Germline V gene data show CDR1 as MNHEY and CDR2 as SVGAGI.

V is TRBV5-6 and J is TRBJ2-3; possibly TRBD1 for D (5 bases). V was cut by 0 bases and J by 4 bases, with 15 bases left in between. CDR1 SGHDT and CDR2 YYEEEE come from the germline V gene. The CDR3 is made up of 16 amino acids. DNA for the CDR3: TGTGCCAGCAGCTTGGGACCGCCAGGGCGAGCAGATACGCAGTATTTT. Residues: CASSLGPPGRADTQYF.

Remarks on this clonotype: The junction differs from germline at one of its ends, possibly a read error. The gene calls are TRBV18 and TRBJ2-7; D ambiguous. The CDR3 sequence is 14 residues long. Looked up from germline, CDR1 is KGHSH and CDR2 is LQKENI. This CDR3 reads CASSPPHPSYKQYF. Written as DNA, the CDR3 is TGTGCCAGCTCACCACCGCACCCCTCCTACAAGCAGTACTTC. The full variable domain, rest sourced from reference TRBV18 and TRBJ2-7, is NAGVMQNPRHLVRRRGQEARLRCSPMKGHSHVYWYRQLPEEGLKFMVYLQKENIIDESGMPKERFSAEFPKEGPSILRIQQVVRGDSAAYFCASSPPHPSYKQYFGPGTRLTVT.

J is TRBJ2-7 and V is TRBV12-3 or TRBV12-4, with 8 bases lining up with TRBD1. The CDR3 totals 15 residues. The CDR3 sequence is CAISLGQGANYEQYF. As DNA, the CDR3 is TGTGCTATCAGTTTAGGACAGGGCGCCAACTACGAGCAGTACTTC.

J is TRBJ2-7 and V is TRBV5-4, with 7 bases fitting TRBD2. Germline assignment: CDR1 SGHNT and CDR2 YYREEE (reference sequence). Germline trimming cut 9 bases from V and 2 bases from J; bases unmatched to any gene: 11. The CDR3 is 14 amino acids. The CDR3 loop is CATIWDYRPYEQYF. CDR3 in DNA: TGTGCCACCATCTGGGACTACAGACCCTACGAGCAGTACTTC.

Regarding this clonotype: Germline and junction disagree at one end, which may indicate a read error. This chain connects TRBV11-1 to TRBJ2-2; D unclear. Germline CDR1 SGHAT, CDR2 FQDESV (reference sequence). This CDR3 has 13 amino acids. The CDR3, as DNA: TGTGCCAGTAGCTTTTGGAACACCGGGGAGCTGTTTTTT. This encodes CASSFWNTGELFF.

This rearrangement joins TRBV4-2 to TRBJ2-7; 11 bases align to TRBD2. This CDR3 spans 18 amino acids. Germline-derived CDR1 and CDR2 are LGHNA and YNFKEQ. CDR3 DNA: TGTGTCAGCAGTGGAAAACCGGGACTAGCGGAAGGGCCACACGAGCAGTACGTC. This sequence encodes CVSSGKPGLAEGPHEQYV.

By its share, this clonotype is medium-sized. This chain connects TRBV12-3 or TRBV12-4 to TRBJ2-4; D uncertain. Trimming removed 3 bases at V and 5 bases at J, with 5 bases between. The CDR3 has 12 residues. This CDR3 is CASSLSQNIQYF. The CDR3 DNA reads TGTGCCAGCAGTTTGTCCCAAAACATTCAGTACTTC.

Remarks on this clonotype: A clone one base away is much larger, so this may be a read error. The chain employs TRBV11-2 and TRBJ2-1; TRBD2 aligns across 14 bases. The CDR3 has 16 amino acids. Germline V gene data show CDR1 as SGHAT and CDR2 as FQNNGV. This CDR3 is CASSSGLAGEYNEQLF. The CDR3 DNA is TGTGCCAGCAGCTCGGGACTAGCGGGAGAATACAATGAGCAGTTGTTC.

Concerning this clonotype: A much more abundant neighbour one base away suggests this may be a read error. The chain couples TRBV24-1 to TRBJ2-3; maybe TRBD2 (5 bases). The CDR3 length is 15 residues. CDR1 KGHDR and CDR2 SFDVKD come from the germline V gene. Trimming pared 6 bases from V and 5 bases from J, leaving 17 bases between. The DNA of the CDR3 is TGTGCCACCAGTCTAGAGGCCAGCCGGGGAGATACGCAGTATTTT. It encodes CATSLEASRGDTQYF.

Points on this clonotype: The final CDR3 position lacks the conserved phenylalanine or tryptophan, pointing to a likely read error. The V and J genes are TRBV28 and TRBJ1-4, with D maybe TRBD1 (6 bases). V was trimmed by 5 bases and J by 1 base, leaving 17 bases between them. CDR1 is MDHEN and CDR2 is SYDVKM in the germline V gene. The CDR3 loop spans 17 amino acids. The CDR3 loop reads CASSPQGKLVTNEKLFS. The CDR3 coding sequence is TGTGCCAGCAGTCCCCAGGGGAAGTTGGTAACTAATGAAAAACTGTTTTCT.

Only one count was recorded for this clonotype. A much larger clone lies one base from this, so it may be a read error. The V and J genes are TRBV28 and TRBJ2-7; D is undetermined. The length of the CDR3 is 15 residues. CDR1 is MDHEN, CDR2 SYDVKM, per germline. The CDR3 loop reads CASTLLSSTNYEQYF. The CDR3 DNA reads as TGTGCCAGCACTTTACTTAGTTCCACTAACTACGAGCAGTACTTC.

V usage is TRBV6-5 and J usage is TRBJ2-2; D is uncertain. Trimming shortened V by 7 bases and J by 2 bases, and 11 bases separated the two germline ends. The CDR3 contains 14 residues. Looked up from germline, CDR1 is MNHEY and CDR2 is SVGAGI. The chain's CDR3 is CASKRRLNTGELFF. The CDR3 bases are TGTGCCAGCAAAAGGAGATTAAACACCGGGGAGCTGTTTTTT.

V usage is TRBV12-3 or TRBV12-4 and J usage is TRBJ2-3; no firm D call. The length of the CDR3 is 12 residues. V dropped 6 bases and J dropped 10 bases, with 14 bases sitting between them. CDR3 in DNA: TGTGCCAGCAGGAAGGAACTCCCTGCGCAGTATTTT. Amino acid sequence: CASRKELPAQYF.